This TCR beta chain stems from a study of T cell repertoires in ileal Crohn's disease. Only in-frame clones appear in the TCRdb table, and some are missing; sequencing was by immunoSEQ multiplex PCR. This table has 10,000 to 15,000 clones, approximately 85% appearing once. Time point: neoterminal ileum biopsy at postoperative endoscopy, about 6 months after surgery. The clonotype was recovered from an adult with Crohn's disease. Sequences were obtained from ileal tissue.

In nucleotides, the CDR3 is TGTGCCAGCAGTTTTATCGCTCCCAGCGGGAAGGCATCCTACAATGAGCAGTTCTTC. Translating it yields CASSFIAPSGKASYNEQFF. The chain joins TRBV27 to TRBJ2-1, with 7 bases aligning to TRBD2. The CDR3 sequence is 19 residues long. J lost 1 base, V lost 3 bases, and 15 bases had no gene match. Germline V gene data show CDR1 as MNHEY and CDR2 as SMNVEV (reference sequence).